A selection of T cell receptor beta chains follows, all from one sample in a study of cytomegalovirus exposure and HLA in healthy donors. Libraries were prepared by immunoSEQ multiplex PCR; TCRdb keeps only in-frame clonotypes and omits some of them. The data hold about 160,000 clones, with roughly three quarters observed a single time. The sequencing input was PBMCs. These receptors came from a woman aged 40 to 50 in good health and CMV-seropositive. The CDR3 runs from the conserved cysteine through the conserved F or W. The D gene is left open where the match is weak. Rows give clone size only sometimes, using once, few, many, or a class for an expanded clone.

>TRBJ1-5|.|TRBV5-8|once
CASSLLFQPQHF
TGTGCCAGCAGCTTGTTATTTCAGCCCCAGCATTTT
>TRBJ2-3|.|TRBV5-1|.
CASSFGRGDTQYF
TGCGCCAGCAGCTTCGGCAGGGGTGATACGCAGTATTTT
>TRBJ1-4|TRBD1|TRBV7-2|.
CASSLATPGTGGRATNEKLFF
TGTGCCAGCAGCTTAGCCACCCCAGGGACAGGGGGACGTGCAACTAATGAAAAACTGTTTTTT
>TRBJ1-6|.|TRBV25-1|.
CASSEFGVGVPLHF
TGTGCCAGCAGTGAATTTGGGGTCGGGGTTCCCCTCCACTTT
>TRBJ2-5|TRBD2|TRBV7-7|few
CASSRAGGQETQYF
TGTGCTAGCAGCCGAGCGGGGGGCCAAGAGACCCAGTACTTC
>TRBJ1-2|.|TRBV9|.
CASSVGALLLGDGYTF
TGTGCCAGCAGCGTAGGGGCCCTCCTGTTGGGTGACGGCTACACCTTC
>TRBJ2-4|TRBD1|TRBV5-4|.
CASSDGDRGRGSGQYF
TGTGCCAGCAGCGACGGAGACAGGGGGCGCGGTAGCGGTCAGTACTTC
>TRBJ1-1|.|TRBV7-3|.
CASSLTANTEAFF
TGTGCCAGCAGCTTAACGGCGAACACTGAAGCTTTCTTT
>TRBJ2-1|.|TRBV5-8|.
CASSTRGSSYNEQFF
TGTGCCAGCAGCACACGGGGTTCCTCCTACAATGAGCAGTTCTTC
>TRBJ1-1|.|TRBV29-1|few
CSVDLPGNTEAFF
TGCAGCGTTGATCTGCCGGGGAACACTGAAGCTTTCTTT
>TRBJ1-5|.|TRBV19|.
CASRGLERVQPQHF
TGTGCCAGTAGGGGCTTGGAGAGGGTTCAGCCCCAGCATTTT
>TRBJ2-1|.|TRBV30|.
CAWSAQYNEQFF
TGTGCCTGGAGTGCCCAGTACAATGAGCAGTTCTTC
>TRBJ1-2|TRBD1|TRBV5-1|.
CASSRSGQDYGYTF
TGCGCCAGCAGCCGGTCGGGACAGGACTATGGCTACACCTTC
>TRBJ2-7|TRBD2|TRBV7-7|.
CASSLDPSGASEQYF
TGTGCCAGCAGCTTAGACCCTAGCGGGGCATCCGAGCAGTACTTC
>TRBJ2-7|TRBD2|TRBV5-6|few
CASSLGGGLSYEQYF
TGTGCCAGCAGCTTGGGCGGGGGGCTATCCTACGAGCAGTACTTC
>TRBJ1-2|TRBD1|TRBV6-6|once
CASTPRRQGFGGYTF
TGTGCCAGCACGCCACGTAGACAGGGGTTTGGAGGCTACACCTTC